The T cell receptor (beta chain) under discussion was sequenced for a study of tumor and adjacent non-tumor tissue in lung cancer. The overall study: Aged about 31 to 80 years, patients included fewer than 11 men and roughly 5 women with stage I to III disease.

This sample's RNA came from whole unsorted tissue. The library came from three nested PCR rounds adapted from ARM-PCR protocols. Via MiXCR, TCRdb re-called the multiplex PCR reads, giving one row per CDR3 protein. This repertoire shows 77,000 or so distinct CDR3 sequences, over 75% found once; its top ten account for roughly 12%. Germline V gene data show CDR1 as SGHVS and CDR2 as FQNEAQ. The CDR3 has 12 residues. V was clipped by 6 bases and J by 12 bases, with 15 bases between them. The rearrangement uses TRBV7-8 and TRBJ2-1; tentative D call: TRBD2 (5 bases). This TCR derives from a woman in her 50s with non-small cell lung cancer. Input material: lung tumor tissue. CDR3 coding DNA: TGTGCCAGCAGTCAAACCGGGAATACGCAGTTCTTC. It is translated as CASSQTGNTQFF.